This entry features one TCR beta chain sequence. The sample holds other DNA sequences that translate to the same CDR3. Per the study methods: Estimation of nucleated cell counts relied on the amplification of reference gene primers. Sequencing used immunoSEQ multiplex PCR; TCRdb keeps in-frame clones, though not all of them. That table supplies the V and J calls and clone size; D and trimming were determined from the DNA. The sample lists approximately 84,000 clones, approximately 82% occurring once. This entry is derived from a study of blood T cell repertoires in COVID-19. Study information: The origin of the acute and convalescent COVID-19 samples was the United States, Italy and Spain. Sources were T cells, B-cell-depleted T cells, or PBMCs; the material itself was cDNA or gDNA.

CDR3 length: 13 amino acids. The V and J ends lost 0 bases and 2 bases respectively, with 5 bases between them. From germline, CDR1 is SGDLS and CDR2 YYNGEE. This sequence joins TRBV9 and TRBJ2-5; D ambiguous. This TCR came from a human donor in a cohort sampled during active COVID-19. The sample comprised peripheral blood. The CDR3 coding sequence is TGTGCCAGCAGCGTAGCGGGTCAAGAGACCCAGTACTTC. Translated, it gives CASSVAGQETQYF.